Listed below are T cell receptor beta chains from one sample, sequenced in a study of blood T cell repertoires in COVID-19. Data came from immunoSEQ multiplex PCR; TCRdb stores just in-frame clones and leaves some out. Counted here are about 280,000 clones, 75% to 90% occurring once; the ten biggest clones make up roughly 2.1%. Sequencing input: peripheral blood. The receptors were gathered from a woman aged 25 to 39 who had recovered from COVID-19. Each CDR3 is given with its conserved first and last residue. Fields, in order: clone size, V gene, D gene, CDR3 length, J gene, CDR3 protein, CDR3 DNA. A D gene is named only where the DNA matches it firmly. Only some rows state a clone size, as once, few, many or a class for expanded clones.

size: -; V: TRBV6-5; D: TRBD1; length: 13; J: TRBJ2-7; CDR3: CASSKNRGYEQYF; DNA: TGTGCCAGCAGTAAAAACAGGGGCTACGAGCAGTACTTC
size: many; V: TRBV6-2/TRBV6-3; D: -; length: 13; J: TRBJ2-3; CDR3: CASSQKSTDTQYF; DNA: TGTGCCAGCAGTCAGAAAAGCACAGATACGCAGTATTTT
size: -; V: TRBV27; D: -; length: 14; J: TRBJ2-7; CDR3: CASRDSLSSYEQYF; DNA: TGTGCCAGCAGGGACTCCCTCTCCTCCTACGAGCAGTACTTC
size: -; V: TRBV11-2; D: TRBD2; length: 16; J: TRBJ2-3; CDR3: CASSWTTSGKHHTQYF; DNA: TGTGCCAGCAGCTGGACGACTAGCGGGAAACACCATACGCAGTATTTT
size: once; V: TRBV19; D: -; length: 12; J: TRBJ1-1; CDR3: CASSIPGTEAFF; DNA: TGTGCCAGTAGTATCCCGGGGACTGAAGCTTTCTTT
size: -; V: TRBV3-1/TRBV3-2; D: -; length: 14; J: TRBJ2-5; CDR3: CASSQDIKLETQYF; DNA: TGTGCCAGCAGCCAAGATATAAAGCTCGAGACCCAGTACTTC
size: -; V: TRBV28; D: TRBD2; length: 15; J: TRBJ2-3; CDR3: CASSLTAGGRDTQYF; DNA: TGTGCCAGCAGTTTAACAGCGGGAGGACGAGATACGCAGTATTTT
size: -; V: TRBV4-1; D: TRBD1; length: 15; J: TRBJ2-2; CDR3: CASSQVTGFTGELFF; DNA: TGCGCCAGCAGCCAAGTGACAGGGTTCACCGGGGAGCTGTTTTTT
size: -; V: TRBV19; D: -; length: 13; J: TRBJ2-3; CDR3: CASSIQGADTQYF; DNA: TGTGCCAGTAGTATTCAGGGCGCAGATACGCAGTATTTT
size: -; V: TRBV19; D: TRBD2; length: 13; J: TRBJ2-4; CDR3: CASSIGLANIQYF; DNA: TGTGCCAGTAGTATAGGACTAGCCAACATTCAGTACTTC
size: -; V: TRBV7-3; D: -; length: 16; J: TRBJ2-2; CDR3: CASSLNGGGNTGELFF; DNA: TGTGCCAGCAGCTTAAACGGGGGAGGAAACACCGGGGAGCTGTTTTTT
size: many; V: TRBV7-9; D: -; length: 12; J: TRBJ1-1; CDR3: CASRWGDTEAFF; DNA: TGTGCCAGCAGGTGGGGGGACACTGAAGCTTTCTTT
size: -; V: TRBV7-9; D: TRBD1; length: 15; J: TRBJ1-1; CDR3: CASSSSTGVGTEAFF; DNA: TGTGCCAGCAGCTCGTCAACAGGGGTAGGCACTGAAGCTTTCTTT
size: -; V: TRBV19; D: -; length: 15; J: TRBJ2-3; CDR3: CASSTPAQVVDTQYF; DNA: TGTGCCAGTAGTACCCCCGCACAGGTTGTGGATACGCAGTATTTT
size: -; V: TRBV19; D: TRBD1; length: 14; J: TRBJ1-2; CDR3: CASSRQTGGFGYTF; DNA: TGTGCCAGTAGTCGACAGACAGGGGGCTTTGGCTACACCTTC
size: -; V: TRBV18; D: -; length: 14; J: TRBJ1-4; CDR3: CASSPRGGNEKLFF; DNA: TGTGCCAGCTCACCACGGGGGGGAAATGAAAAACTGTTTTTT
size: -; V: TRBV5-4; D: TRBD2; length: 17; J: TRBJ2-4; CDR3: CASSPTAAGAAKNIQYF; DNA: TGTGCCAGCAGCCCAACCGCAGCGGGGGCCGCAAAAAACATTCAGTACTTC
size: -; V: TRBV13; D: TRBD2; length: 15; J: TRBJ2-5; CDR3: CASSPGTSGRRSQYF; DNA: TGTGCCAGCAGCCCAGGGACTAGCGGACGGAGATCCCAGTACTTC
size: -; V: TRBV25-1; D: TRBD2; length: 12; J: TRBJ2-3; CDR3: CASSERLATQYF; DNA: TGTGCCAGCAGTGAAAGACTAGCGACGCAGTATTTT
size: -; V: TRBV2; D: -; length: 13; J: TRBJ2-5; CDR3: CASSGLREETQYF; DNA: TGTGCCAGCAGTGGTCTTAGAGAAGAGACCCAGTACTTC
size: -; V: TRBV12-3/TRBV12-4; D: -; length: 13; J: TRBJ2-7; CDR3: CASRPPYRDEQYF; DNA: TGTGCCAGCAGACCTCCCTACAGGGACGAGCAGTACTTC
size: -; V: TRBV7-2; D: -; length: 15; J: TRBJ1-3; CDR3: CASSLAAVSGNTIYF; DNA: TGTGCCAGCAGCTTAGCGGCAGTCTCTGGAAACACCATATATTTT
size: -; V: TRBV6-2/TRBV6-3; D: TRBD1; length: 12; J: TRBJ1-1; CDR3: CASSYDRVEAFF; DNA: TGTGCCAGCAGTTATGACAGGGTTGAAGCTTTCTTT
size: -; V: TRBV7-9; D: -; length: 14; J: TRBJ2-7; CDR3: CASDTAGPPYEQYF; DNA: TGTGCCAGCGATACGGCAGGTCCTCCCTACGAGCAGTACTTC
size: -; V: TRBV7-3; D: TRBD1; length: 15; J: TRBJ1-2; CDR3: CASSSGDRGSYGYTF; DNA: TGTGCCAGCAGCTCCGGCGACAGGGGCAGCTATGGCTACACCTTC
size: -; V: TRBV6-5; D: -; length: 12; J: TRBJ2-7; CDR3: CASTGNAYEQYF; DNA: TGTGCCAGCACAGGTAACGCCTACGAGCAGTACTTC
size: -; V: TRBV30; D: -; length: 14; J: TRBJ1-6; CDR3: CAWSVPGNNSPLHF; DNA: TGTGCCTGGAGTGTGCCAGGGAATAATTCACCCCTCCACTTT
size: -; V: TRBV15; D: TRBD2; length: 15; J: TRBJ2-2; CDR3: CATSRLAGLTGELFF; DNA: TGTGCCACCAGCAGACTAGCGGGACTCACCGGGGAGCTGTTTTTT
size: -; V: TRBV6-5; D: -; length: 13; J: TRBJ2-5; CDR3: CASSYREMETQYF; DNA: TGTGCCAGCAGTTATCGGGAGATGGAGACCCAGTACTTC
size: -; V: TRBV7-2; D: -; length: 13; J: TRBJ2-7; CDR3: CASSEELYYEQYF; DNA: TGTGCCAGCAGCGAAGAGCTCTACTACGAGCAGTACTTC
size: -; V: TRBV3-1/TRBV3-2; D: -; length: 12; J: TRBJ1-1; CDR3: CASSYRGTEAFF; DNA: TGTGCCAGCAGCTATCGAGGCACTGAAGCTTTCTTT